Following are 32 T cell receptor beta chains from one sample sequenced in a study of shared clonotypes between healthy human individuals. Method: immunoSEQ multiplex PCR; TCRdb's copy keeps in-frame clones and lacks some. Among 2 million to 2.5 million clones listed, approximately 96% were seen once. The sequenced sample consisted of naive CD4+ T cells sorted from blood. The subset denotes: CD45RA+ positively selected. The receptors here all came from a man between 18 and 29 years old in good health.

Comment on this clone: In the same sample, other DNA sequences code for this CDR3. The gene calls are TRBV4-3 and TRBJ2-1; 9 bases are shared with TRBD2. This CDR3 spans 15 amino acids. Looked up from germline, CDR1 is LGHNA and CDR2 is YSLEER. Unmatched junction bases numbered 7, after V lost 0 bases and J lost 10 bases. The CDR3 reads CASSQEVLAGSEQFF. The CDR3 bases are TGCGCCAGCAGCCAAGAGGTCCTAGCGGGAAGCGAGCAGTTCTTC.

This chain connects TRBV5-1 to TRBJ2-3; possible D gene TRBD2, 6 bases. Germline V gene sequence: CDR1 SGHRS, CDR2 YFSETQ. This CDR3 is built from 13 residues. V lost 4 bases and J lost 4, with 10 bases in between. DNA of the CDR3: TGCGCCAGCAGCCCGACGGGAGCAGATACGCAGTATTTT. Translating it yields CASSPTGADTQYF. The complete variable domain, with remaining parts taken from reference TRBV5-1 and TRBJ2-3, reads KAGVTQTPRYLIKTRGQQVTLSCSPISGHRSVSWYQQTPGQGLQFLFEYFSETQRNKGNFPGRFSGRQFSNSRSEMNVSTLELGDSALYLCASSPTGADTQYFGPGTRLTVL.

The chain couples TRBV19 to TRBJ1-2; 8 nucleotides align to TRBD1. The CDR3 sequence is 13 residues long. Trimming at V came to 6 bases and at J to 4 bases, leaving 4 bases not matched to a gene. Germline-derived CDR1 and CDR2 are LNHDA and SQIVND (reference sequence). CDR3 region: CASRATGGYGYTF. CDR3 bases: TGTGCCAGTAGGGCAACAGGGGGCTATGGCTACACCTTC.

The rearrangement uses TRBV6-1 and TRBJ1-6, with TRBD1 identical over 8 bases. The J segment lost 7 bases and the V segment lost 6 bases, leaving 5 bases of the junction unmatched. The germline gives CDR1 MNHNS, CDR2 SASEGT. CDR3 length equals 14 residues. CDR3 residues: CASSLDRANSPLHF. The DNA for the CDR3 is TGTGCCAGCAGCCTGGACAGGGCAAATTCACCCCTCCACTTT.

The gene calls are TRBV10-3 and TRBJ2-7; no definite D call. The CDR3 sequence is 11 residues long. V shed 6 bases and J shed 2 bases, with 5 bases lying between them. Germline V gene sequence: CDR1 ENHRY, CDR2 SYGVKD. CDR3 nucleotides: TGTGCCATCAGGAACGCCTACGAGCAGTACTTC. Translated, it gives CAIRNAYEQYF.

About this clone itself: Other DNA sequences of this sample code for an identical CDR3. This sequence joins TRBV5-6 and TRBJ1-3; D gene ambiguous. The CDR3 runs 14 residues. The V gene lost 0 bases and the J gene lost 1 base, with 5 bases spanning the gap. Per the germline V gene, CDR1 is SGHDT and CDR2 is YYEEEE. The CDR3 loop is CASSLDLSGNTIYF. The CDR3 DNA is TGTGCCAGCAGCTTGGACCTTTCTGGAAACACCATATATTTT.

V gene TRBV5-1 combines with J gene TRBJ2-3; either TRBD1 or TRBD2 may supply D (5 bases each). The CDR3 totals 15 residues. Germline CDR1 and CDR2: SGHRS and YFSETQ. Between the trimmed V and J ends, which lost 5 bases and 1 base, there was a span of 14 bases. Here the CDR3 DNA reads TGCGCCAGCAGGACCCTGGGGGACCGCACAGATACGCAGTATTTT. Translation: CASRTLGDRTDTQYF. Full variable domain (remainder filled in from reference TRBV5-1 and TRBJ2-3): KAGVTQTPRYLIKTRGQQVTLSCSPISGHRSVSWYQQTPGQGLQFLFEYFSETQRNKGNFPGRFSGRQFSNSRSEMNVSTLELGDSALYLCASRTLGDRTDTQYFGPGTRLTVL.

This clone was recorded only once. The chain employs TRBV12-2 and TRBJ1-1. TRBV12-2 is given as a pseudogene. The CDR3 spans 16 residues. CDR3 in DNA: TGTGCAAGTCGCCCAAAAGAGCTACGATTCAACACTGAAGCTTTCTTT. Its protein is CASRPKELRFNTEAFF.

The V gene is TRBV2, the J gene TRBJ2-2; TRBD2 is a possible D gene (5 bases). This CDR3 region has 14 residues. Per germline, CDR1 SNHLY and CDR2 FYNNEI. V lost 5 bases and J 0 bases, leaving 7 bases between the germline ends. CDR3 DNA: TGTGCCAGCAGTCCACTAGCGAACACCGGGGAGCTGTTTTTT. It translates to CASSPLANTGELFF. The full variable domain, in which reference TRBV2 and TRBJ2-2 provide the parts outside the CDR3, is EPEVTQTPSHQVTQMGQEVILRCVPISNHLYFYWYRQILGQKVEFLVSFYNNEISEKSEIFDDQFSVERPDGSNFTLKIRSTKLEDSAMYFCASSPLANTGELFFGEGSRLTVL.

This clone has a single count. The chain joins TRBV18 to TRBJ2-5, with D tentatively TRBD2 (5 bases). The CDR3 runs to 16 residues. V lost 0 bases, J lost 1 base, and 12 bases lay in between. Germline lookup yields CDR1 KGHSH and CDR2 LQKENI. As DNA, the CDR3 is TGTGCCAGCTCACCACCGAGTGGAGGCCCCCAAGAGACCCAGTACTTC. It yields the protein CASSPPSGGPQETQYF.

CDR3 DNA: TGTGCCAGCAGCTTAGGGGCAGGGCAGGGTGGCTACACCTTC. Its protein product is CASSLGAGQGGYTF. V is TRBV7-2 and J is TRBJ1-2, with D perhaps matching TRBD1 (5 bases). The CDR3 runs to 14 residues. The germline CDR1 and CDR2 sequences are SGHTA and FQGNSA. V lost 1 base and J lost 7, with 13 bases in between.

The chain recombines TRBV19 with TRBJ1-5; no clear D. The CDR3 spans 15 residues. Deletions cut 6 bases from V and 7 bases from J, with 19 bases between. Per germline, CDR1 LNHDA and CDR2 SQIVND (reference sequence). Written as DNA, the CDR3 is TGTGCCAGTAGCCAAGGGTATAGGAGTGGACAGCCCCAGCATTTT. Translation gives CASSQGYRSGQPQHF.

The V call is TRBV6-5, the J call TRBJ2-7, with D perhaps TRBD2 (5 bases). V was clipped by 5 bases and J by 6 bases, with 20 bases between them. Germline CDR1 and CDR2: MNHEY and SVGAGI. There are 15 residues in the CDR3. DNA of the CDR3: TGTGCCAGCAGTCGGGGAACTAAAAAGGTCGGCGAGCAGTACTTC. Its translation: CASSRGTKKVGEQYF.

The rearrangement joins TRBV6-5 to TRBJ2-7; tentatively, D is TRBD1 (7 bases). The CDR3 length is 14 residues. Germline V gene lookup returns CDR1 MNHEY and CDR2 SVGAGI. V was trimmed by 3 bases and J by 6 bases, leaving 15 bases between them. The CDR3 is CASSYRGQGGEQYF. CDR3 sequence (DNA): TGTGCCAGCAGTTATAGGGGCCAGGGGGGCGAGCAGTACTTC.

The V and J genes are TRBV20-1 and TRBJ1-1, with D uncertain. The germline V gene encodes CDR1 DFQATT and CDR2 SNEGSKA (reference sequence). This CDR3 contains 11 residues. With 6 bases removed from V and 6 bases from J, the gap between germline ends came to 11 bases. CDR3 amino acids: CSATLVAEAFF. As DNA, the CDR3 is TGCAGTGCCACTCTCGTTGCTGAAGCTTTCTTT.

This chain connects TRBV5-1 to TRBJ2-7; D is possibly TRBD1 (5 bases). V lost 3 bases to trimming and J lost 0 bases, with 10 bases between them. The CDR3 contains 14 residues. The V gene's germline CDR1 is SGHRS and CDR2 YFSETQ. The CDR3 DNA follows: TGCGCCAGCAGCTGGTGGGGCGACTCCTACGAGCAGTACTTC. This translates into CASSWWGDSYEQYF.

The chain combines TRBV19 with TRBJ1-2; 11 nucleotides align to TRBD1. The germline V gene encodes CDR1 LNHDA and CDR2 SQIVND (reference sequence). The length of the CDR3 is 15 residues. Trimming at V came to 5 bases and at J to 2 bases, leaving 4 bases not matched to a gene. This CDR3 reads CASSSGQGANYGYTF. DNA for the CDR3: TGTGCCAGTAGTTCCGGACAGGGGGCGAACTATGGCTACACCTTC.

The V gene is TRBV5-6, the J gene TRBJ2-3; 9 positions match TRBD2. Germline V gives CDR1 SGHDT, CDR2 YYEEEE. There are 15 residues in the CDR3. The trim removed 0 bases at V and 7 bases at J, leaving 6 bases unmatched. CDR3 protein: CASSLAGSGSNTQYF. CDR3 coding DNA: TGTGCCAGCAGCTTGGCGGGTAGCGGGAGTAATACGCAGTATTTT.

This chain joins TRBV6-6 and TRBJ1-1; possible D gene TRBD1, 5 bases. Per the germline V gene, CDR1 is MNHNY and CDR2 is SVGAGI (reference sequence). This CDR3 contains 14 residues. V gave up 5 bases and J gave up 1 base, with 11 bases separating them. The CDR3 DNA is TGTGCCAGCAGTCAACAGGATTGGAACACTGAAGCTTTCTTT. Residues: CASSQQDWNTEAFF.

The chain joins TRBV7-8 to TRBJ1-2; 7 nucleotides match TRBD1. After removal of 5 bases from V and 2 bases from J, the junction contained 8 bases not matched to a gene. The CDR3 has 15 residues. Per germline, CDR1 SGHVS and CDR2 FQNEAQ. The CDR3 DNA is TGTGCCAGCAGCCAGATGGGACAGATGAACTATGGCTACACCTTC. Translating it yields CASSQMGQMNYGYTF. Variable domain in full (rest from reference TRBV7-8 and TRBJ1-2): GAGVSQSPRYKVAKRGQDVALRCDPISGHVSLFWYQQALGQGPEFLTYFQNEAQLDKSGLPSDRFFAERPEGSVSTLKIQRTQQEDSAVYLCASSQMGQMNYGYTFGSGTRLTVV.

V gene TRBV19 combines with J gene TRBJ2-7; weak D call: TRBD2 (5 bases). CDR3 length: 13 amino acids. Trimming left V 4 bases short and J 1 base short, with 8 bases between. CDR1 and CDR2 from the germline V gene are LNHDA and SQIVND (reference sequence). The CDR3 DNA reads as TGTGCCAGTAGTAGGGAGAAGTCCTACGAGCAGTACTTC. Residues: CASSREKSYEQYF.

The V call is TRBV18, the J call TRBJ1-2, with a weak D call TRBD1 (6 bases). Trimming left V 5 bases short and J 7 bases short, with 14 bases between. The CDR3 contains 13 residues. From germline, CDR1 is KGHSH and CDR2 LQKENI. The CDR3 here is CASSSPQGRGYTF. The CDR3 DNA sequence: TGTGCCAGCTCATCCCCACAGGGCCGTGGCTACACCTTC.

As to this clone: The same CDR3 can be traced to other DNA sequences in this sample. The gene calls are TRBV19 and TRBJ1-2; D is unresolved. The V end was cut by 3 bases, the J end by 4 bases, with 6 bases between. CDR1 is LNHDA and CDR2 is SQIVND in the germline V gene (reference sequence). The CDR3 sequence is 12 residues long. CDR3 region: CASSIPGYGYTF. The CDR3 DNA is TGTGCCAGTAGTATCCCAGGCTATGGCTACACCTTC.

V gene TRBV5-4 combines with J gene TRBJ2-4; D unclear. This CDR3 is built from 13 residues. V shed 0 bases and J shed 5 bases, with 6 bases lying between them. Germline assignment: CDR1 SGHNT and CDR2 YYREEE (reference sequence). The CDR3 is CASSLGVENIQYF. The CDR3 DNA sequence: TGTGCCAGCAGCTTGGGTGTTGAAAACATTCAGTACTTC.

There are a few counts of this clone. A much larger clone differs by one base, so this may be a read error. Other DNA sequences in the same sample also yield this CDR3. The chain combines TRBV7-8 with TRBJ2-7; D is unresolved. Per germline, CDR1 SGHVS and CDR2 FQNEAQ. CDR3 length: 11 residues. V was trimmed by 5 bases and J by 0 bases, leaving 2 bases between them. The CDR3 nucleotides read TGTGCCAGCAGCCCCTCCTACGAGCAGTACTTC. It is translated as CASSPSYEQYF.

This chain uses TRBV7-2 with TRBJ2-1; the match to TRBD2 covers 10 bases. With 4 bases clipped from V and 0 bases from J, the junction kept 0 bases outside the gene matches. The CDR3 consists of 15 residues. The germline V gene encodes CDR1 SGHTA and CDR2 FQGNSA. Written as DNA, the CDR3 is TGTGCCAGCAGCTGGACTAGCGGCTCCTACAATGAGCAGTTCTTC. Its translation: CASSWTSGSYNEQFF.

This chain joins TRBV5-4 and TRBJ2-4; 7 bases line up with TRBD2. Unmatched junction bases numbered 8, after V lost 0 bases and J lost 8 bases. CDR1 SGHNT and CDR2 YYREEE come from the germline V gene (reference sequence). The CDR3 loop spans 15 amino acids. CDR3 in DNA: TGTGCCAGCAGCTTGGGTCCCCAGCGGGACCACATTCAGTACTTC. Translation: CASSLGPQRDHIQYF.

For the CDR3, the DNA is TGTGCCAGCAGCGATGGGAGAAATAGCAATCAGCCCCAGCATTTT. This sequence encodes CASSDGRNSNQPQHF. The rearrangement uses TRBV6-5 and TRBJ1-5; unclear D gene. The V end was cut by 6 bases, the J end by 0 bases, with 12 bases between. This CDR3 is built from 15 residues. From germline, CDR1 is MNHEY and CDR2 SVGAGI.

This chain links TRBV6-1 with TRBJ2-4; tentatively, D is TRBD2 (6 bases). Trimming stripped 3 bases from V and 6 bases from J, with 9 bases between. The CDR3 is made up of 13 amino acids. Per germline, CDR1 MNHNS and CDR2 SASEGT. CDR3 nucleotide sequence: TGTGCCAGCAGTGAGAGGAGGGGAAACATTCAGTACTTC. Its protein product is CASSERRGNIQYF.

On this clone itself: Compared with germline, one end of the junction differs, possibly owing to a read error. At the DNA level, this CDR3 is encoded by other sequences in the same sample as well. The chain has TRBV4-1 and TRBJ2-2; 12 positions match TRBD1. The CDR3 runs 15 residues. Germline V gene lookup returns CDR1 MGHRA and CDR2 YSYEKL. In DNA form, the CDR3 reads TGCGCCAGCAGCCACCCGGGACAGGGGGCCGGGGAGCTATTTTTT. Translated: CASSHPGQGAGELFF.

J is TRBJ2-3 and V is TRBV28; D is unclear. The germline V and J ends were trimmed by 5 bases and 12 bases, with 18 bases remaining between them. The CDR3 length is 13 residues. The germline V gene encodes CDR1 MDHEN and CDR2 SYDVKM. CDR3 coding DNA: TGTGCCAGCAGTCCCTCCGGCACTCCTTCCCAGTATTTT. As protein: CASSPSGTPSQYF.

The chain has TRBV28 and TRBJ2-7; D gene uncertain. Germline CDR1 and CDR2: MDHEN and SYDVKM. V dropped 2 bases and J dropped 3 bases, with 14 bases sitting between them. The CDR3 is made up of 15 amino acids. CDR3 nucleotide sequence: TGTGCCAGCAGTTTAGTCAGACAAAAATACTACGAGCAGTACTTC. The encoded protein is CASSLVRQKYYEQYF.